Shown below are 32 T cell receptor beta chains from a single sample sequenced in a study of T cell repertoires in ileal Crohn's disease. The time point here: proximal margin of the surgical specimen (macroscopically non-inflamed). Only in-frame clones appear in the TCRdb table, and some are missing; sequencing was by immunoSEQ multiplex PCR. Here the sample spans about 7,200 clones, just under 80% being singletons. The specimen sequenced was ileal tissue. Receptors originate from an adult with Crohn's disease.

This clone ranks as large. This chain links TRBV28 with TRBJ2-5; D is uncertain. Germline values: CDR1 MDHEN, CDR2 SYDVKM. This CDR3 comprises 14 residues. V was cut by 6 bases and J by 3 bases, with 14 bases left in between. The CDR3 DNA reads TGTGCCAGCAGAAAAGGGTCGGGTAAAGAGACCCAGTACTTC. As protein: CASRKGSGKETQYF. Filled out from reference TRBV28 and TRBJ2-5, the complete variable domain reads DVKVTQSSRYLVKRTGEKVFLECVQDMDHENMFWYRQDPGLGLRLIYFSYDVKMKEKGDIPEGYSVSREKKERFSLILESASTNQTSMYLCASRKGSGKETQYFGPGTRLLVL.

This chain uses TRBV7-9 with TRBJ2-7; possible D gene TRBD1, 7 bases. Germline V gene sequence: CDR1 SEHNR, CDR2 FQNEAQ (reference sequence). Trimming removed 1 base from V and 9 bases from J, with 19 bases in between. The CDR3 sequence is 15 residues long. The chain's CDR3 is CASSLGRDRLSGQYF. DNA of the CDR3: TGTGCCAGCAGCTTAGGGCGGGACAGACTTAGCGGGCAGTACTTC.

V usage is TRBV6-7 and J usage is TRBJ2-7; D remains ambiguous. TRBV6-7 is noted as an ORF with a role that remains uncertain. The CDR3 has 14 residues. V was shortened by 2 bases and J by 3 bases, with 11 bases between the two germline ends. The CDR3 loop is CASSYESYYYEQYF. CDR3 bases: TGTGCCAGCAGTTACGAGTCGTACTACTACGAGCAGTACTTC.

This rearrangement joins TRBV6-5 to TRBJ1-5, with D possibly TRBD1 on 5 matching bases. CDR3 length: 15 residues. CDR1 and CDR2 from the germline V gene are MNHEY and SVGAGI. Between the trimmed V and J ends, which lost 6 bases and 6 bases, there was a span of 18 bases. The chain's CDR3 is CASRPQGREGQPQHF. CDR3 DNA sequence: TGTGCCAGCAGGCCTCAGGGAAGGGAGGGTCAGCCCCAGCATTTT.

The chain joins TRBV10-3 to TRBJ1-5; no firm D call. The germline V gene encodes CDR1 ENHRY and CDR2 SYGVKD. Trimming removed 0 bases at V and 7 bases at J, with 10 bases between. This CDR3 region has 14 residues. The CDR3 DNA sequence: TGTGCCATCAGTGAGTCAAGGGCTGAACAGCCCCAGCATTTT. Its protein product is CAISESRAEQPQHF.

This sequence joins TRBV27 and TRBJ2-1; no clear D gene. The CDR3 has 13 amino acids. Trimming stripped 6 bases from V and 5 bases from J, with 11 bases between. In germline, CDR1 is MNHEY, CDR2 SMNVEV (reference sequence). CDR3 in DNA: TGTGCCAGCAGCCACCAACTGAACAATGAGCAGTTCTTC. Its protein is CASSHQLNNEQFF.

Worth noting for this clone: The CDR3 does not close with the conserved phenylalanine or tryptophan, likely indicating a read error. The limits of the CDR3 on the DNA are not certain, so only TCRdb's listed CDR3 is given. This chain uses TRBV19 with TRBJ1-2; no DNA check was done on the table's D call, TRBD1. The CDR3 is 13 residues long, counting both termini. Germline-derived CDR1 and CDR2 are LNHDA and SQIVND (reference sequence). The CDR3 here is CASSTTSDSPRVY.

This clone was seen once. The gene calls are TRBV20-1 and TRBJ2-5, with D unresolved. This CDR3 is built from 11 residues. CDR1 DFQATT and CDR2 SNEGSKA come from the germline V gene (reference sequence). The germline V and J ends were trimmed by 3 bases and 5 bases, with 7 bases remaining between them. The CDR3 loop is CSASRPETQYF. The CDR3 DNA reads as TGCAGTGCTAGTCGCCCGGAGACCCAGTACTTC.

The CDR3 DNA is TGTGCCAGCAGCCTGGACAGGGATGATGGCTACACCTTC. Protein product: CASSLDRDDGYTF. The chain is built from TRBV5-4 and TRBJ1-2; TRBD1 matches at 8 bases. The V segment lost 4 bases and the J segment 6 bases; nucleotides outside the gene matches: 5. Germline-derived CDR1 and CDR2 are SGHNT and YYREEE (reference sequence). The CDR3 totals 13 residues. Looking up the rest from reference TRBV5-4 and TRBJ1-2 gives the full variable domain: ETGVTQSPTHLIKTRGQQVTLRCSSQSGHNTVSWYQQALGQGPQFIFQYYREEENGRGNFPPRFSGLQFPNYSSELNVNALELDDSALYLCASSLDRDDGYTFGSGTRLTVV.

The chain carries TRBV4-1 and TRBJ1-6; tentatively, D is TRBD1 (6 bases). This CDR3 has 16 amino acids. V lost 4 bases, J lost 5 bases, and 15 bases lay in between. In germline, CDR1 is MGHRA, CDR2 YSYEKL. DNA for the CDR3: TGCGCCAGCAGCCGGTTAGGGGGGCCGGATAATTCACCCCTCCACTTT. Encoded protein: CASSRLGGPDNSPLHF.

The chain uses TRBV12-5 and TRBJ1-5; D uncertain. The germline V gene has CDR1 LGHNT and CDR2 FRNRAP. The CDR3 is 13 amino acids. The germline V and J ends were trimmed by 5 bases and 7 bases, with 12 bases remaining between them. In DNA, the CDR3 is TGTGCTAGTGGTACATTAACGTACCAGCCCCAGCATTTT. Translation gives CASGTLTYQPQHF. The entire variable domain, with the rest obtained from reference TRBV12-5 and TRBJ1-5, is as follows: DARVTQTPRHKVTEMGQEVTMRCQPILGHNTVFWYRQTMMQGLELLAYFRNRAPLDDSGMPKDRFSAEMPDATLATLKIQPSEPRDSAVYFCASGTLTYQPQHFGDGTRLSIL.

This chain joins TRBV19 and TRBJ2-7; 8 nucleotides match TRBD2. CDR1 and CDR2 (germline): LNHDA, SQIVND (reference sequence). J was trimmed by 6 bases and V by 9 bases; bases with no gene match: 10. The CDR3 has 13 amino acids. The DNA for the CDR3 is TGTGCCAGCCGGACTAGCCACGACGGCGAGCAGTACTTC. It translates to CASRTSHDGEQYF.

The V gene is TRBV2, the J gene TRBJ2-1; the D is unclear. Germline CDR1 SNHLY, CDR2 FYNNEI. The CDR3 spans 13 residues. V shed 3 bases and J shed 4 bases, with 7 bases lying between them. The CDR3 bases are TGTGCCAGCAGTGAGGGTCGGTACAATGAGCAGTTCTTC. Translating it yields CASSEGRYNEQFF.

V and J are TRBV5-4 and TRBJ2-1; 8 nucleotides match TRBD2. Germline values: CDR1 SGHNT, CDR2 YYREEE (reference sequence). The CDR3 is 16 amino acids. Trimming removed 0 bases from V and 4 bases from J; junction bases left unmatched: 6. CDR3 DNA sequence: TGTGCCAGCAGCTTGGGCGGAAGCGGGGGTTACAATGAGCAGTTCTTC. Protein sequence: CASSLGGSGGYNEQFF.

This chain joins TRBV5-8 and TRBJ1-1; tentative D call: TRBD1 (5 bases). Trimming took off 5 bases at V and 7 bases at J, with 24 bases between the two ends. In germline, CDR1 is SGHTS, CDR2 YDEGEE. CDR3 length equals 16 residues. The DNA for the CDR3 is TGTGCCAGCAGTAGATGGGGGGTTGGGGACTTACGTGAAGCTTTCTTT. It codes for CASSRWGVGDLREAFF.

This clone was recorded once. The chain employs TRBV5-4 and TRBJ2-1; D unclear. V shed 0 bases and J shed 5 bases, with 6 bases lying between them. Germline V lookup: CDR1 SGHNT, CDR2 YYREEE (reference sequence). CDR3 length: 13 amino acids. The CDR3 DNA sequence: TGTGCCAGCAGCTTGGCTAGTAACAATGAGCAGTTCTTC. Translated: CASSLASNNEQFF.

The chain uses TRBV30 and TRBJ1-2; TRBD1 matches at 7 bases. The CDR3 totals 15 residues. The V gene end was trimmed by 7 bases and the J gene end by 8 bases; junction bases not matched to a gene: 19. In germline, CDR1 is GTSNPN, CDR2 SVGIG (reference sequence). The CDR3 protein is CAFQSGTAFYGGYTF. In DNA, the CDR3 is TGTGCCTTCCAGTCCGGGACAGCATTCTATGGAGGCTACACCTTC.

J is TRBJ1-1 and V is TRBV9, with a possible D match to TRBD1 (6 bases). CDR3 length equals 15 residues. Per germline, CDR1 SGDLS and CDR2 YYNGEE. V lost 3 bases and J lost 0, with 12 bases in between. This CDR3 reads CASSGFRGLNTEAFF. The CDR3 DNA sequence: TGTGCCAGCAGCGGATTCAGGGGCCTGAACACTGAAGCTTTCTTT.

This chain connects TRBV7-2 to TRBJ2-5; TRBD1 is a possible D gene (5 bases). This CDR3 region has 13 residues. V was shortened by 3 bases and J by 5 bases, with 10 bases between the two germline ends. Germline V CDR1 and CDR2: SGHTA, FQGNSA. The CDR3 loop is CASSLDPGETQYF. The CDR3 bases are TGTGCCAGCAGCTTGGACCCAGGGGAGACCCAGTACTTC.

The genes are TRBV27 and TRBJ1-2; TRBD1 agrees at 8 bases. Trimming removed 2 bases from V and 4 bases from J; junction bases left unmatched: 3. The CDR3 runs to 14 residues. Germline CDR1 MNHEY, CDR2 SMNVEV (reference sequence). In nucleotides, the CDR3 is TGTGCCAGCAGTTTAAATGACAGGGGCTATGGCTACACCTTC. Translation gives CASSLNDRGYGYTF.

J is TRBJ1-6 and V is TRBV19; 7 bases map to TRBD1. Unmatched junction bases numbered 5, after V lost 6 bases and J lost 6 bases. This CDR3 has 14 amino acids. CDR1 is LNHDA, CDR2 SQIVND, per germline (reference sequence). This chain's CDR3 is CASRQQGLNSPLHF. CDR3 nucleotide sequence: TGTGCCAGTAGGCAACAGGGGCTTAATTCACCCCTCCACTTT. Based on the CDR3 plus reference TRBV19 and TRBJ1-6, the full variable domain is DGGITQSPKYLFRKEGQNVTLSCEQNLNHDAMYWYRQDPGQGLRLIYYSQIVNDFQKGDIAEGYSVSREKKESFPLTVTSAQKNPTAFYLCASRQQGLNSPLHFGNGTRLTVT.

This clone qualifies as large. V is TRBV6-1 and J is TRBJ2-1, with 7 bases that match TRBD2. The J segment lost 1 base and the V segment lost 5 bases, leaving 2 bases of the junction unmatched. The CDR3 runs to 14 residues. Germline-derived CDR1 and CDR2 are MNHNS and SASEGT. The CDR3 is CASSLGGSYNEQFF. CDR3 sequence (DNA): TGTGCCAGCAGTCTCGGGGGGTCCTACAATGAGCAGTTCTTC.

This clone was seen a handful of times. This chain links TRBV7-2 with TRBJ1-1; D is uncertain. V lost 5 bases and J 8 bases, leaving 18 bases between the germline ends. Germline CDR1 SGHTA, CDR2 FQGNSA. The CDR3 runs 14 residues. The CDR3 reads CASSPSGRHLEAFF. Here the CDR3 DNA reads TGTGCCAGCAGCCCCAGCGGGAGGCACTTAGAAGCTTTCTTT.

The rearrangement links TRBV5-1 to TRBJ2-3, with 7 bases matching TRBD2. CDR1 and CDR2 (germline): SGHRS, YFSETQ. Trimming took 5 bases from V and 4 from J; bases not matched to a gene: 10. This CDR3 is 15 amino acids long. The CDR3 reads CASSPIAGGADTQYF. The CDR3 bases are TGCGCCAGCAGTCCCATAGCGGGTGGGGCAGATACGCAGTATTTT.

The chain links TRBV2 to TRBJ1-5, with TRBD1 matching 9 bases. With V trimmed by 7 bases and J by 7 bases, 11 bases remained unmatched. CDR3 length: 15 amino acids. From germline, CDR1 is SNHLY and CDR2 FYNNEI. CDR3 sequence: CASKRRTGERQPQHF. CDR3 coding DNA: TGTGCCAGCAAAAGAAGGACAGGGGAACGCCAGCCCCAGCATTTT.

The chain is built from TRBV27 and TRBJ1-4; maybe TRBD1 (6 bases). The CDR3 spans 16 residues. Germline values: CDR1 MNHEY, CDR2 SMNVEV (reference sequence). Between the trimmed V and J ends, which lost 3 bases and 0 bases, there was a span of 11 bases. For the CDR3, the DNA is TGTGCCAGCAGTTTTGGACAGAACCCAACTAATGAAAAACTGTTTTTT. Translating gives CASSFGQNPTNEKLFF.

A few counts support this clone. The chain couples TRBV7-6 to TRBJ1-2; D might be TRBD1 (5 bases). The V end lost 5 bases, the J end lost 8 bases, and 27 bases lay between the germline ends. The germline gives CDR1 SGHVS, CDR2 FNYEAQ. The CDR3 contains 17 residues. The CDR3 reads CASSPQWQGTPPRGYTF. The CDR3 DNA reads TGTGCCAGCAGCCCTCAGTGGCAGGGCACCCCGCCGAGAGGCTACACCTTC.

This chain connects TRBV7-3 to TRBJ2-1, with 9 bases that match TRBD2. J lost 7 bases, V lost 0 bases, and 4 bases had no gene match. The CDR3 extends over 15 amino acids. Looked up from germline, CDR1 is SGHTA and CDR2 is FQGTGA. Here the CDR3 reads CASSLTPSGANEQFF. The CDR3 DNA sequence: TGTGCCAGCAGCTTAACTCCTAGCGGGGCGAATGAGCAGTTCTTC.

The rearrangement uses TRBV10-1 and TRBJ2-7; a possible D gene is TRBD2 (6 bases). There are 14 residues in the CDR3. Per germline, CDR1 WNHNN and CDR2 SYGVQD (reference sequence). V dropped 8 bases and J dropped 3 bases, with 17 bases sitting between them. The CDR3 protein is CASGGGPGVYEQYF. CDR3 DNA sequence: TGCGCCAGCGGGGGAGGACCGGGGGTCTACGAGCAGTACTTC.

This clone was counted only a few times. The gene calls are TRBV28 and TRBJ1-1; 8 bases are a match to TRBD1. Germline values: CDR1 MDHEN, CDR2 SYDVKM. V trimming: 1 base; J trimming: 1 base; junction bases outside the gene matches: 8. The CDR3 contains 17 residues. In DNA, the CDR3 is TGTGCCAGCAGTTTATTGGGGACAGGAAAAGAGAACACTGAAGCTTTCTTT. Protein sequence: CASSLLGTGKENTEAFF.

The chain's CDR3 is CASSYREYEKLFF. In DNA form, the CDR3 reads TGCGCCAGCAGCTACCGGGAGTATGAAAAACTGTTTTTT. The V and J genes are TRBV4-1 and TRBJ1-4; D uncertain. The V and J ends lost 5 bases and 6 bases respectively, with 10 bases between them. The CDR3 length is 13 residues. CDR1 and CDR2 (germline): MGHRA, YSYEKL.

The V call is TRBV21-1, the J call TRBJ2-4; the DNA was not used to check the table's D call, TRBD2. TRBV21-1 has pseudogene status. The CDR3 totals 17 residues. CDR3 sequence (DNA): TGTGCCAGCAGCAAAGGGTTGAGGGCCCTAGCCAAAAACATTCAGTACTTC. Translating gives CASSKGLRALAKNIQYF.